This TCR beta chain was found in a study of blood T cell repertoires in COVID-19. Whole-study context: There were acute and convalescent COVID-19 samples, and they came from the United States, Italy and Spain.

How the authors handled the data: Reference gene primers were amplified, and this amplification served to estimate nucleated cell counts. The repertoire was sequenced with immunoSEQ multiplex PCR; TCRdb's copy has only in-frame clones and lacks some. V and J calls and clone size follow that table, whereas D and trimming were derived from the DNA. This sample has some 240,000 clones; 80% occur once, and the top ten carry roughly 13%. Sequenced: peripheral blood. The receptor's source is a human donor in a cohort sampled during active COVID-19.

CDR3 amino acids: CAWSFKYLQFF. As DNA, the CDR3 is TGTGCCTGGAGTTTCAAATACTTGCAGTTCTTC. The rearrangement links TRBV30 to TRBJ2-1; D unclear. This CDR3 is built from 11 residues. The V and J ends lost 2 bases and 12 bases respectively, with 11 bases between them. Germline loops: CDR1 GTSNPN, CDR2 SVGIG (reference sequence). The full variable domain, its missing parts supplied by reference TRBV30 and TRBJ2-1, is SQTIHQWPATLVQPVGSPLSLECTVEGTSNPNLYWYRQAAGRGLQLLFYSVGIGQISSEVPQNLSASRPQDRQFILSSKKLLLSDSGFYLCAWSFKYLQFFGPGTRLTVL.